The 18 T cell receptor beta chains below come from one sample, sequenced in a study of T cells after yellow fever vaccination. TCRdb reprocessed the 5' RACE reads via MiXCR and lists one record per CDR3 protein. The sample contains a few hundred thousand distinct CDR3 sequences, under 15% of which appear only once. Sequenced here: CD4+ T cells sorted from PBMCs, sampled 15 days after the yellow fever booster vaccination. Receptor source: a young man who received the YFV17D yellow fever vaccine.

V usage is TRBV20-1 and J usage is TRBJ2-5; D may be TRBD1 (5 bases). The CDR3 contains 16 residues. Trimming cost V 4 bases and J 0 bases, with 18 bases left between them. CDR1 and CDR2 from the germline V gene are DFQATT and SNEGSKA (reference sequence). CDR3 sequence reads: CSAMGLQVMYQETQYF. The DNA for the CDR3 is TGCAGTGCTATGGGCTTACAGGTGATGTACCAAGAGACCCAGTACTTC.

The CDR3 sequence is CASSRQSYEQYV. CDR3 DNA sequence: TGTGCCAGCAGTCGTCAGTCCTACGAGCAGTACGTC. The chain carries TRBV6-1 and TRBJ2-7, with D hard to call. CDR3 size: 12 residues. Germline CDR1 and CDR2: MNHNS and SASEGT. V was pared by 5 bases and J by 1 base, with 6 bases between.

In this sample, this clonotype turned up a few times. V usage is TRBV5-1 and J usage is TRBJ1-1; D is uncertain. The CDR3 spans 16 residues. The germline V and J ends were trimmed by 0 bases and 5 bases, with 17 bases remaining between them. Germline loops: CDR1 SGHRS, CDR2 YFSETQ. In DNA, the CDR3 is TGCGCCAGCAGCTTGGTGGGCTCCGCCGGAGGAACTGAAGCTTTCTTT. This encodes CASSLVGSAGGTEAFF.

This clonotype was seen many times. J is TRBJ2-1 and V is TRBV5-1; D is uncertain. There are 15 residues in the CDR3. The germline CDR1 and CDR2 sequences are SGHRS and YFSETQ. The V end lost 0 bases, the J end lost 0 bases, and 7 bases lay between the germline ends. The CDR3 region is CASSLVASSYNEQFF. In nucleotides, the CDR3 is TGCGCCAGCAGCTTGGTGGCTAGCTCCTACAATGAGCAGTTCTTC. Combining the CDR3 with reference TRBV5-1 and TRBJ2-1 gives the whole variable domain KAGVTQTPRYLIKTRGQQVTLSCSPISGHRSVSWYQQTPGQGLQFLFEYFSETQRNKGNFPGRFSGRQFSNSRSEMNVSTLELGDSALYLCASSLVASSYNEQFFGPGTRLTVL.

This clonotype has more than one count but fewer than ten. The rearrangement uses TRBV29-1 and TRBJ2-7; no reliable D call. The germline V gene has CDR1 SQVTM and CDR2 ANQGSEA. Trimming removed 4 bases at V and 1 base at J, with 8 bases between. The CDR3 consists of 12 residues. The CDR3 coding sequence is TGCAGCGTTGGGCTCAATTCCTACGAGCAGTACGTC. As protein: CSVGLNSYEQYV.

V gene TRBV20-1 combines with J gene TRBJ1-2; no clear D. This CDR3 has 12 amino acids. Germline values: CDR1 DFQATT, CDR2 SNEGSKA (reference sequence). Trimming stripped 0 bases from V and 8 bases from J, with 10 bases between. The CDR3 sequence: CSARDAISGYTF. CDR3 sequence (DNA): TGCAGTGCTAGAGATGCCATTTCCGGCTACACCTTC.

The rearrangement joins TRBV2 to TRBJ1-1; 7 bases align to TRBD1. The CDR3 is 13 residues long. V shed 5 bases and J 1 base; nucleotides not matched to a gene: 1. CDR1 and CDR2 (germline): SNHLY, FYNNEI. The CDR3: CASSQGGNTEAFF. DNA of the CDR3: TGTGCCAGCAGTCAGGGGGGGAACACTGAAGCTTTCTTT.

This clonotype was counted between two and nine times. The V call is TRBV28, the J call TRBJ2-7; 7 bases agree with TRBD1. Germline V gives CDR1 MDHEN, CDR2 SYDVKM. With 2 bases clipped from V and 3 bases from J, the junction kept 7 bases outside the gene matches. This CDR3 comprises 15 residues. CDR3 region: CASSLRDSPLYEQYV. In DNA, the CDR3 is TGTGCCAGCAGTTTAAGGGACAGCCCCCTCTACGAGCAGTACGTC.

V usage is TRBV5-4 and J usage is TRBJ1-2, with D tentatively TRBD1 (6 bases). CDR3 size: 12 residues. V was cut by 1 base and J by 8 bases, with 9 bases left in between. Germline V lookup: CDR1 SGHNT, CDR2 YYREEE (reference sequence). The CDR3 reads CASSLSQGGYTF. The CDR3 coding sequence is TGTGCCAGCAGCTTGTCTCAGGGGGGCTACACCTTC. The full variable domain, in which reference TRBV5-4 and TRBJ1-2 provide the parts outside the CDR3, is ETGVTQSPTHLIKTRGQQVTLRCSSQSGHNTVSWYQQALGQGPQFIFQYYREEENGRGNFPPRFSGLQFPNYSSELNVNALELDDSALYLCASSLSQGGYTFGSGTRLTVV.

In this sample, this clonotype turned up a few times. This chain connects TRBV18 to TRBJ1-5; D uncertain. The CDR3 has 14 residues. Germline CDR1 is KGHSH and CDR2 is LQKENI. The germline V and J ends were trimmed by 2 bases and 2 bases, with 7 bases remaining between them. The CDR3, as DNA: TGTGCCAGCTCACCAGATCAGGGCAATCAGCCCCAGCATTTT. It yields the protein CASSPDQGNQPQHF.

With regard to this clonotype: One junction end does not reproduce the germline sequence, and a read error may be involved. V and J are TRBV6-1 and TRBJ1-2; the D gene is possibly TRBD1 (5 bases). In germline, CDR1 is MNHNS, CDR2 SASEGT. The CDR3 is 14 residues long. DNA of the CDR3: TGTGCCAGCAGTCCCCTCCGGGGGAAAGAGGGCTTCACCTTC. Translated: CASSPLRGKEGFTF.

This clonotype was counted a few times. The chain links TRBV20-1 to TRBJ1-2; 7 bases agree with TRBD1. The CDR3 runs 14 residues. V lost 3 bases, J lost 8 bases, and 12 bases stayed unmatched. From germline, CDR1 is DFQATT and CDR2 SNEGSKA (reference sequence). The CDR3 sequence is CSASTRQGAAGYTF. The CDR3 DNA follows: TGCAGTGCTAGCACCCGACAGGGTGCAGCGGGCTACACCTTC.

This clonotype has a count of ten or more. The chain combines TRBV6-6 with TRBJ1-1; 9 bases fit TRBD1. J was trimmed by 9 bases and V by 5 bases; bases with no gene match: 7. The CDR3 is made up of 13 amino acids. The germline CDR1 and CDR2 sequences are MNHNY and SVGAGI (reference sequence). The CDR3 is CASSELTGGKAFF. CDR3 sequence (DNA): TGTGCCAGCAGTGAACTGACAGGGGGTAAAGCTTTCTTT.

The rearrangement joins TRBV10-3 to TRBJ1-1; D is perhaps TRBD1 (5 bases). Germline lookup yields CDR1 ENHRY and CDR2 SYGVKD. V was trimmed by 8 bases and J by 2 bases, leaving 15 bases between them. The CDR3 has 14 amino acids. CDR3 bases: TGTGCCATCGCGCAGGGCGGGGTCAACACTGAAGCTTTCTTT. Its protein is CAIAQGGVNTEAFF.

The chain couples TRBV18 to TRBJ2-1; TRBD1 matches 9 bases. Unmatched junction bases numbered 6, after V lost 3 bases and J lost 6 bases. CDR1 KGHSH and CDR2 LQKENI come from the germline V gene. This CDR3 has 15 amino acids. The CDR3 spells CASSPRTGDINEQFF. The CDR3 DNA reads as TGTGCCAGCTCACCTAGGACAGGGGATATCAATGAGCAGTTCTTC.

The genes are TRBV7-2 and TRBJ2-1; no reliable D call. Germline V CDR1 and CDR2: SGHTA, FQGNSA. This CDR3 is 11 amino acids long. With 5 bases removed from V and 10 bases from J, the gap between germline ends came to 9 bases. CDR3 protein: CASSRSGEQFF. CDR3 nucleotide sequence: TGTGCCAGCAGCCGTTCAGGCGAGCAGTTCTTC. The entire variable domain, with the rest obtained from reference TRBV7-2 and TRBJ2-1, is as follows: GAGVSQSPSNKVTEKGKDVELRCDPISGHTALYWYRQSLGQGLEFLIYFQGNSAPDKSGLPSDRFSAERTGGSVSTLTIQRTQQEDSAVYLCASSRSGEQFFGPGTRLTVL.

This clonotype came up many times. V gene TRBV5-1 combines with J gene TRBJ2-3; no clear D. The CDR3 is 13 amino acids. Germline lookup yields CDR1 SGHRS and CDR2 YFSETQ. Trimming removed 4 bases from V and 5 bases from J, with 11 bases in between. CDR3 sequence (DNA): TGCGCCAGCAGCGAGGCGGCGGAAGATACGCAGTATTTT. Amino acid sequence: CASSEAAEDTQYF.

This clonotype was picked up many times. The chain recombines TRBV7-9 with TRBJ1-6, with 7 positions matching TRBD1. The CDR3 consists of 15 residues. The V and J ends lost 5 bases and 9 bases, in that order; junction bases with no gene match: 10. In germline, CDR1 is SEHNR, CDR2 FQNEAQ (reference sequence). CDR3 DNA sequence: TGTGCCAGCAGCCGCGACAGGGTGGAGTTTTCACCCCTCCACTTT. It codes for CASSRDRVEFSPLHF.